The entry below gives a single TCR beta chain sequence along with its context. Antigen specificity is unknown. The data belong to a study of cytomegalovirus exposure and HLA in healthy donors. J gave up 3 bases and V 2 bases, and 4 bases lay outside the gene matches. Germline loops: CDR1 MNHNY, CDR2 SVGAGI (reference sequence). This CDR3 comprises 15 residues. Regarding the study as a whole: Immune exposure was documented only through CMV serostatus.

Primers included in the PCR were 60 Vbeta and 13 Jbeta primers. Using immunoSEQ multiplex PCR, the repertoire was profiled, and TCRdb retains in-frame clones only, with some absent. The sample yields approximately 150,000 clones, 60% to 70% seen once. The sample consisted of PBMCs. The TCR originated in a woman aged 55 to 70 in good health and CMV-seropositive. J is TRBJ2-4 and V is TRBV6-6; 7 positions agree with TRBD1. The CDR3 sequence is CASSYVRDSKNIQYF. DNA of the CDR3: TGTGCCAGCAGTTACGTCCGGGACAGCAAAAACATTCAGTACTTC.